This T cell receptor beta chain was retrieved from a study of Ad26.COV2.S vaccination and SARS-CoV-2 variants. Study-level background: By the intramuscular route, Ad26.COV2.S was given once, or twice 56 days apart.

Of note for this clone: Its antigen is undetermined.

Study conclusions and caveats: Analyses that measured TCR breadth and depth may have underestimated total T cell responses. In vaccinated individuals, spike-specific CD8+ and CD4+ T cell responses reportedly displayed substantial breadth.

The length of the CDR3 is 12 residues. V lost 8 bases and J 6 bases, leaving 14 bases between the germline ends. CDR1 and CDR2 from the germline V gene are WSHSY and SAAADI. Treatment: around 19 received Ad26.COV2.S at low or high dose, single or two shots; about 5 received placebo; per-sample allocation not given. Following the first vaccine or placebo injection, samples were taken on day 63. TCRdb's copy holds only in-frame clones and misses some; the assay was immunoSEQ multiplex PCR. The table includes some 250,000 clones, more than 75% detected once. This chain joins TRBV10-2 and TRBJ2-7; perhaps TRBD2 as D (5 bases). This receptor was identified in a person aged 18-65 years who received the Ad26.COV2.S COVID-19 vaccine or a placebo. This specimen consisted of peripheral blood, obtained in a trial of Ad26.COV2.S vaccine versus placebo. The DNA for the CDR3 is TGCGCCAGCTGGAGGCTTGGTGCCGAGCAGTACTTC. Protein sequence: CASWRLGAEQYF.